These T cell receptor beta chains were read from a single sample in a study of T-cell reconstitution after alpha-beta-depleted transplantation in children. TCRdb used MiXCR to reprocess the PCR reads, holding one entry per CDR3 protein. Found here are tens of thousands of distinct CDR3 sequences, 5.5% to 7.5% of them singletons; the top ten hold 5.5% to 7%. The source was PBMCs, mostly from graft donor cells, collected 180 days after TCRalphabeta/CD19-depleted stem cell transplant. Source of these receptors: a male patient younger than 18 who had a stem cell transplant for acute myeloid leukemia, so the T cells may come from the graft donor. Both conserved end residues are part of each CDR3. The order of the fields is clone size, V gene, D gene, J gene, CDR3 DNA, CDR3 protein. D genes are given only for firm matches. The size of a clone is reported for some rows only, either as once, few or many, or as a class for expanded clones.

clone_size: few; v_call: TRBV6-2/TRBV6-3; d_call: NA; j_call: TRBJ1-1; cdr3_nt: TGTGCCAGCAGTTACCCGAGAGAGAACACTGAAGCTTTCTTT; cdr3_aa: CASSYPRENTEAFF
clone_size: NA; v_call: TRBV12-3/TRBV12-4; d_call: TRBD1; j_call: TRBJ1-1; cdr3_nt: TGTGCCAGCAGTTTTTGGACAGGGATGGGCACTGAAGCTTTCTTT; cdr3_aa: CASSFWTGMGTEAFF
clone_size: many; v_call: TRBV25-1; d_call: NA; j_call: TRBJ1-2; cdr3_nt: TGTGCCAGCAGAACTTATTACTCTGGCTACACCTTC; cdr3_aa: CASRTYYSGYTF
clone_size: many; v_call: TRBV6-1; d_call: TRBD1; j_call: TRBJ2-1; cdr3_nt: TGTGCCAGCAGTGAGACAGGGGAAGGCCATGAGCAGTTCTTC; cdr3_aa: CASSETGEGHEQFF
clone_size: many; v_call: TRBV6-1; d_call: NA; j_call: TRBJ1-3; cdr3_nt: TGTGCCAGCAGTCGACTGTCCTCTGGAAACACCATATATTTT; cdr3_aa: CASSRLSSGNTIYF
clone_size: many; v_call: TRBV10-3; d_call: NA; j_call: TRBJ2-6; cdr3_nt: TGTGCCATCGGGGGGGGGCCGGGGGCTGCTGGGGCCAACGTCCTGACTTTC; cdr3_aa: CAIGGGPGAAGANVLTF
clone_size: NA; v_call: TRBV6-2/TRBV6-3; d_call: TRBD2; j_call: TRBJ2-7; cdr3_nt: TGTGCCAGCAGAATTAGCGGGAGAGGAGGCTCCTACGAGCAGTACTTC; cdr3_aa: CASRISGRGGSYEQYF
clone_size: many; v_call: TRBV3-1; d_call: TRBD2; j_call: TRBJ2-1; cdr3_nt: TGTGCCAGCAGCCAACGGACTAGCGGGAGAGACAATGAGCAGTTCTTC; cdr3_aa: CASSQRTSGRDNEQFF
clone_size: many; v_call: TRBV15; d_call: NA; j_call: TRBJ2-4; cdr3_nt: TGTGCCACCAGCAGAGATGGGGCAGGGGGGGCCAAAAACATTCAGTACTTC; cdr3_aa: CATSRDGAGGAKNIQYF
clone_size: many; v_call: TRBV28; d_call: TRBD2; j_call: TRBJ2-7; cdr3_nt: TGTGCCAGCAGTTTATCGGGGACTAGTTCCTACGAGCAGTACTTC; cdr3_aa: CASSLSGTSSYEQYF
clone_size: many; v_call: TRBV3-1; d_call: TRBD1; j_call: TRBJ2-2; cdr3_nt: TGTGCCAGCAGACAGGGGGCGGGCACCGGGGAGCTGTTTTTT; cdr3_aa: CASRQGAGTGELFF
clone_size: many; v_call: TRBV12-3/TRBV12-4; d_call: TRBD2; j_call: TRBJ2-1; cdr3_nt: TGTGCCAGCAGTACTAGCGGGGGGTACAATGAGCAGTTCTTC; cdr3_aa: CASSTSGGYNEQFF
clone_size: many; v_call: TRBV29-1; d_call: NA; j_call: TRBJ2-7; cdr3_nt: TGCAGCGTTAACCCGGGACCCCCCTACGAGCAGTACTTC; cdr3_aa: CSVNPGPPYEQYF